This T cell receptor (beta chain) was identified during a study of identical twins (dated by TCRdb to about 2016). In terms of the full investigation: To test whether fetal clonotypes persist, this study deep-sequenced TCR alpha and beta repertoires from monozygotic twins, from unrelated adults of various ages, and from cord blood. To rule out contamination, the twin experiments were replicated at different times with different library preparation protocols.

This clonotype was seen many times. The antigen it recognizes is unknown. Base-call qualities are not available, and no considerably larger clone is one nucleotide away. Receptor amplification or capture employed 5' RACE. The instrument given in TCRdb is Illumina HiSeq 2000. Template switching introduced a universal primer binding site; the final cDNA contained a unique molecular identifier, enabling accurate counting of TCR cDNA molecules. First-strand cDNA for TCR alpha and beta chains was synthesized from specific primers in the conserved constant-segment region. To control for contamination, every cDNA library was double barcoded, receiving both a SMART-Mk sample barcode and Illumina barcodes. Two successive PCR steps introduced TruSeq adapter sequences along with Illumina sample barcodes. Sequencing of the TCR alpha and beta cDNA libraries was done on the Illumina HiSeq platform using custom primers. On the authors' methods: Raw reads were processed with MiGEC to extract unique molecular identifiers, and MiXCR was used to determine CDR3 positions. Recombination models were inferred per individual with the repgenHMM and IGoR tools using an EM algorithm. Shared clonotype analysis was performed with the tcR package in R, normalizing sharing by the product of cloneset sizes. To study raw recombination without the effects of thymic and clonal selection, out-of-frame nonproductive sequences were analyzed. TCRdb reworked the public reads: Q25 trimming with fastp, MiXCR clone assembly, productive beta chains retained. Each entry is one CDR3 protein sequence, shown with its most common DNA and genes. What appears here as the V and J calls and clone size reflects TCRdb's work, not the paper's. Present in this sample are some 200,000 distinct CDR3 sequences, around 8% of which were seen just once. Less than 2% of the sample goes to the ten largest clones.

V is shortened by 0 bases, J by 7 bases, and the region joining them spans 10 bases. The germline V gene supplies CDR1 LGHNA and CDR2 YNFKEQ. Inclusive of the bounding cysteine and phenylalanine, the CDR3 is 13 residues long. Only the CDR3 portion is preserved as DNA: 39 bases, with reading frame beginning at the first base. Only healthy Caucasian donors were included. Three pairs of female monozygotic twins, all aged about 18 to 30 years, were included in the twin cohort. Miltenyi CD45RO+ enrichment and human naive T-cell isolation kits were used to isolate memory (CD45RO+) and naive T cells from PBMC. Overall study outcomes, separate from this receptor: Compared with coincidental sharing between unrelated individuals, out-of-frame TCR alpha sequences shared between twins showed an excess of sequences with low generation probability. Conclusions relied on cross-sectional statistical analysis, since the same donors could not be followed over many years. Invariant T cells such as MAIT and iNKT could partly confound zero-insertion analyses, though diverse VJ usage argued against this for most clonotypes. Recombination models systematically underestimated out-of-frame TCR alpha sharing in monozygotic twins but agreed with sharing between unrelated individuals. Fewer insertions were carried by abundant cord blood beta clonotypes, a similar but weaker trend appeared in young adult naive repertoires, and no such trend appeared in memory repertoires. The excess sharing between twins in beta out-of-frame sequences was weaker because fewer shared sequences reduced the signal-to-noise ratio.

The sample was also linked to a second study, of yellow fever vaccine responses in identical twins. The second study, in turn, reports: The T cell response to vaccination in identical twins was reported by the authors to appear partly convergent and partly personalized. In identical twins, the study followed T cell clones that responded to the vaccine with precision.

The receptor's source is a woman aged 18-35 years in good health. In this chain, TRBV4-2 is recombined with TRBJ2-7, with no D gene named confidently. Sequenced sample: memory (CD45RO+) T cells sorted from blood. The cell subset or site label here, explained by the study, means: CD45RO+ enriched T cells. In nucleotide form, the sequence is TGTGCCAGCAGCCAAGAATTTGCCCGTGAGCAGTACTTC. Its protein product is CASSQEFAREQYF.